These T cell receptor beta chains were read from a single sample in a study of blood T cells in healthy people across ages. One entry per CDR3 protein results from TCRdb running MiXCR on the 5' RACE reads. The sample yields about 640,000 distinct CDR3 sequences, approximately 30% seen once. The material sequenced was blood. These receptors all stem from a woman of 80 years or more in good health. Both conserved end residues are part of each CDR3. The order of the fields is D gene, clone size, J gene, V gene, CDR3 protein, CDR3 DNA. A D gene is named only where the DNA matches it firmly. Clone size, where shown, is once, few, many, or a class for clones that have expanded.

.	few	TRBJ1-2	TRBV7-8	CASSPPTGRGGYTF	TGTGCCAGCAGCCCCCCGACAGGCCGGGGAGGCTACACCTTC
TRBD1	.	TRBJ2-5	TRBV7-2	CASSLAGTGSGEQYF	TGTGCCAGCAGCCTGGCAGGGACAGGGAGTGGTGAGCAGTACTTC
TRBD2	many	TRBJ2-7	TRBV6-6	CASSLAGESYEQYF	TGTGCCAGCAGTTTAGCGGGGGAGTCCTACGAGCAGTACTTC
TRBD1	many	TRBJ1-2	TRBV6-1	CASSEARTGAYTF	TGTGCCAGCAGTGAAGCGAGAACAGGGGCCTACACCTTC
TRBD1	few	TRBJ1-4	TRBV15	CATSRTGTGSEKLFF	TGTGCCACCAGCAGGACCGGGACAGGGAGTGAAAAACTGTTTTTT
.	.	TRBJ1-6	TRBV7-2	CASSLTGPGRQNSPLHF	TGTGCCAGCAGCTTAACGGGCCCGGGACGGCAGAATTCACCCCTCCACTTT
.	few	TRBJ1-4	TRBV28	CASSLSYRLFAATNEKLFF	TGTGCCAGCAGTTTATCATACCGTCTCTTCGCTGCAACTAATGAAAAACTGTTTTTT
.	many	TRBJ2-3	TRBV15	CATSRDRVSDTQYF	TGTGCCACCAGCAGAGATCGGGTCTCGGATACGCAGTATTTT
.	many	TRBJ1-2	TRBV20-1	CSGTGISYGYTF	TGCAGTGGAACAGGGATATCATATGGCTACACCTTC
.	.	TRBJ2-1	TRBV20-1	CSARGLALFNEQFF	TGCAGTGCTAGGGGCCTAGCCCTATTCAATGAGCAGTTCTTC
.	many	TRBJ2-5	TRBV5-5	CASSLRSVETQYF	TGTGCCAGCAGCTTGAGATCGGTTGAGACCCAGTACTTC
.	many	TRBJ2-1	TRBV30	CAWSSRNEQFF	TGTGCCTGGAGTTCCAGAAATGAGCAGTTCTTC
TRBD1	many	TRBJ1-6	TRBV7-3	CASSSTGTVNSPLHF	TGTGCCAGCAGCTCCACCGGGACAGTTAATTCACCCCTCCACTTT
TRBD1	many	TRBJ1-5	TRBV7-9	CASSTAGQGNNQPQHF	TGTGCCAGCAGCACGGCGGGACAGGGGAACAATCAGCCCCAGCATTTT
.	many	TRBJ1-2	TRBV6-5	CASSLGASNRGYTF	TGTGCCAGCAGCCTAGGGGCGTCTAATCGGGGCTACACCTTC
.	.	TRBJ2-7	TRBV29-1	CSGGITGREQYF	TGCAGCGGGGGGATTACAGGGAGAGAGCAGTACTTC
.	many	TRBJ2-5	TRBV5-1	CASSIGRGQETQYF	TGCGCCAGCAGCATAGGACGGGGCCAAGAGACCCAGTACTTC
TRBD2	.	TRBJ2-5	TRBV7-2	CASSFTGTSGKEQYF	TGTGCCAGCAGCTTTACCGGGACTAGCGGGAAAGAGCAGTACTTC
.	once	TRBJ2-3	TRBV20-1	CSARQPSSTDTQYF	TGCAGTGCTCGACAGCCTTCTAGCACAGATACGCAGTATTTT
.	many	TRBJ2-3	TRBV13	CASSWARDTQYF	TGTGCCAGCAGCTGGGCAAGAGATACGCAGTATTTT
.	many	TRBJ2-7	TRBV6-6	CASNGQSYEQYF	TGTGCCAGCAACGGTCAGTCCTACGAGCAGTACTTC
TRBD1	.	TRBJ1-2	TRBV10-2	CASSDGQASYGYTF	TGCGCCAGCAGTGATGGACAGGCGTCCTATGGCTACACCTTC
.	.	TRBJ1-1	TRBV6-1	CASSVGVGTEAFF	TGTGCCAGCAGCGTTGGGGTTGGCACTGAAGCTTTCTTT
.	.	TRBJ1-6	TRBV7-2	CASQTYFSYNSPLHF	TGTGCCAGCCAGACCTACTTCTCCTATAATTCACCCCTCCACTTT
.	many	TRBJ2-7	TRBV6-1	CASSEDPTLGQYF	TGTGCCAGCAGTGAAGACCCGACCCTCGGGCAGTACTTC
TRBD1	many	TRBJ1-2	TRBV9	CASSERRGGTGEFGYTF	TGTGCCAGCAGCGAGCGCCGCGGAGGGACAGGGGAGTTTGGCTACACCTTC
.	many	TRBJ1-2	TRBV4-1	CASSQVQGEGGYTF	TGCGCCAGCAGCCAAGTTCAAGGAGAGGGTGGCTACACCTTC
.	few	TRBJ2-1	TRBV6-6	CASSYLAGQRNEQFF	TGTGCCAGCAGTTACTTGGCGGGGCAACGCAATGAGCAGTTCTTC
TRBD1	.	TRBJ2-5	TRBV24-1	CATSEPGTGLETQYF	TGTGCCACCAGTGAGCCCGGGACAGGGTTGGAGACCCAGTACTTC
.	few	TRBJ2-3	TRBV18	CASSPGTAADTQYF	TGTGCCAGCTCACCGGGGACTGCGGCAGATACGCAGTATTTT
TRBD2	many	TRBJ2-3	TRBV7-2	CASSPGLAGRTDTQYF	TGTGCCAGCAGTCCCGGACTAGCGGGGCGCACAGATACGCAGTATTTT
.	.	TRBJ2-5	TRBV24-1	CATSRGGGGKETQYF	TGTGCCACCAGCCGGGGCGGAGGCGGAAAAGAGACCCAGTACTTC
.	few	TRBJ1-1	TRBV6-4	CASSDSSNTEAFF	TGTGCCAGCAGTGATAGTTCGAACACTGAAGCTTTCTTT
.	.	TRBJ2-5	TRBV4-3	CASSQGLTGETQYF	TGCGCCAGCAGCCAAGGACTAACGGGAGAGACCCAGTACTTC
.	few	TRBJ2-2	TRBV10-3	CAISETLGELFF	TGTGCCATCAGTGAGACCCTCGGGGAGCTGTTTTTT
TRBD1	many	TRBJ1-2	TRBV7-2	CASSWEGTGGYTF	TGTGCCAGCAGCTGGGAAGGGACAGGCGGCTACACCTTC
.	.	TRBJ1-5	TRBV20-1	CSASGGGGEPQHF	TGCAGTGCTAGTGGGGGGGGCGGGGAGCCCCAGCATTTT
.	once	TRBJ1-2	TRBV29-1	CSVERLNYGYTF	TGCAGCGTTGAACGCTTGAACTATGGCTACACCTTC
.	.	TRBJ1-1	TRBV3-1	CASIRGAEAFF	TGTGCCAGCATCAGGGGCGCTGAAGCTTTCTTT
TRBD1	.	TRBJ1-6	TRBV6-5	CASSPGQGPLHF	TGTGCCAGCAGTCCGGGACAGGGGCCCCTCCACTTT
.	few	TRBJ1-4	TRBV7-9	CASSLEGHANEKLFF	TGTGCCAGCAGCTTAGAGGGACACGCTAATGAAAAACTGTTTTTT
.	.	TRBJ2-7	TRBV4-3	CASSQVLRYEQYF	TGCGCCAGCAGCCAAGTGTTGAGGTACGAGCAGTACTTC
TRBD1	few	TRBJ1-4	TRBV6-5	CASSQDRGDEKLFF	TGTGCCAGCAGTCAGGACAGGGGAGACGAAAAACTGTTTTTT
.	many	TRBJ1-2	TRBV15	CATSRDRGNDGYTF	TGTGCCACCAGCAGAGACAGGGGAAACGATGGCTACACCTTC
.	many	TRBJ2-7	TRBV20-1	CSVSGIYEQYF	TGCAGTGTCTCCGGGATCTACGAGCAGTACTTC
.	.	TRBJ1-5	TRBV5-1	CASSMDGRLDQPQHF	TGCGCCAGCAGCATGGACGGCAGGTTAGATCAGCCCCAGCATTTT
.	many	TRBJ2-1	TRBV18	CASSPLREIPYNEQFF	TGTGCCAGCTCACCCCTCAGGGAGATACCCTACAATGAGCAGTTCTTC
.	few	TRBJ2-1	TRBV5-1	CATSPSGGYNEQFF	TGCGCCACCAGCCCCTCTGGAGGCTACAATGAGCAGTTCTTC
TRBD1	.	TRBJ1-5	TRBV10-3	CAVRDSSGNQPQHF	TGTGCCGTCCGGGACAGTTCCGGCAATCAGCCCCAGCATTTT
.	many	TRBJ2-5	TRBV5-6	CASSLALSYREETQYF	TGTGCCAGCAGCTTGGCGCTCTCCTACAGGGAGGAGACCCAGTACTTC
TRBD1	.	TRBJ1-2	TRBV12-3/TRBV12-4	CARSLARTGRGDGYTF	TGTGCCCGCAGTTTAGCGCGGACAGGGCGAGGGGATGGCTACACCTTC
TRBD2	many	TRBJ2-5	TRBV6-6	CASKVSGGETQYF	TGTGCCAGCAAAGTGAGCGGGGGTGAGACCCAGTACTTC
.	many	TRBJ2-2	TRBV5-1	CASSLDASGELFF	TGCGCCAGCAGCTTGGATGCCTCCGGGGAGCTGTTTTTT
TRBD1	.	TRBJ2-5	TRBV6-5	CASRAGTGEGETQYF	TGTGCCAGCAGAGCCGGGACAGGGGAAGGAGAGACTCAGTACTTC
.	.	TRBJ1-5	TRBV12-3/TRBV12-4	CASSLAGFNQPQHF	TGTGCCAGCAGTTTAGCGGGGTTTAATCAGCCCCAGCATTTT
.	many	TRBJ2-7	TRBV7-2	CASSSADGYEQYF	TGTGCCAGCAGCTCTGCGGACGGCTACGAGCAGTACTTC
.	many	TRBJ2-3	TRBV5-5	CASSLGTRTSQDTQYF	TGTGCCAGCAGCTTGGGCACTAGAACCAGTCAGGATACGCAGTATTTT
.	.	TRBJ2-7	TRBV20-1	CSARDPFTYEQYF	TGCAGTGCTAGAGATCCATTTACCTACGAGCAGTACTTC
.	.	TRBJ2-2	TRBV7-2	CASSFDSWNGELFF	TGTGCCAGCAGCTTCGACAGTTGGAACGGGGAGCTGTTTTTT
TRBD1	many	TRBJ1-5	TRBV20-1	CSARGGDSQPQHF	TGCAGTGCTAGGGGAGGGGACAGTCAGCCCCAGCATTTT